Below, 8 T cell receptor beta chains from the same sample are listed, as sequenced in a study of blood T cell repertoires in COVID-19. The data were produced by immunoSEQ multiplex PCR, yet TCRdb's version contains in-frame clones alone and is incomplete. This sample yields some 260,000 clones, of which roughly 80% are seen a single time; about 8.9% belongs to the top ten. Sequenced input: peripheral blood. These receptors all stem from a man older than 75 with acute or convalescent COVID-19.

This chain uses TRBV28 with TRBJ1-4; TRBD1 might be the D (6 bases). Trimming removed 7 bases at V and 6 bases at J, with 6 bases between. The germline V gene encodes CDR1 MDHEN and CDR2 SYDVKM. CDR3 length equals 11 residues. CDR3 protein: CASNRDEKLFF. CDR3 DNA sequence: TGTGCCAGCAACAGGGATGAAAAACTGTTTTTT.

The chain joins TRBV2 to TRBJ2-7; TRBD1 might be the D (6 bases). The CDR3 contains 12 residues. Germline loops: CDR1 SNHLY, CDR2 FYNNEI. V lost 4 bases to trimming and J lost 7 bases, with 11 bases between them. As DNA, the CDR3 is TGTGCCAGCAGTGGGACAGTTTCGGAGCAGTACTTC. Translated, it gives CASSGTVSEQYF.

V gene TRBV10-3 combines with J gene TRBJ1-1, with D uncertain. Trimming shortened V by 5 bases and J by 1 base, and 11 bases separated the two germline ends. The CDR3 extends over 14 amino acids. Germline CDR1 is ENHRY and CDR2 is SYGVKD. CDR3 nucleotide sequence: TGTGCCATCAGTTCCGGCCGGGGGAACACTGAAGCTTTCTTT. Its translation is CAISSGRGNTEAFF.

The rearrangement joins TRBV25-1 to TRBJ1-2; D remains ambiguous. CDR3 length equals 15 residues. The germline gives CDR1 MGHDK, CDR2 SYGVNS. Trimming cost V 4 bases and J 7 bases, with 19 bases left between them. The CDR3 region is CASSVMAGVLGGYTF. Written as DNA, the CDR3 is TGTGCCAGCAGTGTCATGGCCGGGGTTTTGGGTGGCTACACCTTC.

Only one count was recorded for this clone. The V gene is TRBV9, the J gene TRBJ2-1; TRBD2 matches at 13 bases. After removal of 4 bases from V and 4 bases from J, the junction contained 14 bases not matched to a gene. The CDR3 consists of 19 residues. The germline V gene has CDR1 SGDLS and CDR2 YYNGEE. CDR3 region: CASSLTTPGLAGIYNEQFF. CDR3 sequence (DNA): TGTGCCAGCAGCCTTACCACCCCGGGACTAGCGGGAATATACAATGAGCAGTTCTTC.

The V gene is TRBV5-1, the J gene TRBJ1-4; TRBD1 might be the D (5 bases). CDR3 length: 14 amino acids. Germline V gene lookup returns CDR1 SGHRS and CDR2 YFSETQ. Trimming left V 0 bases short and J 11 bases short, with 14 bases between. CDR3 protein: CASSLATGEDKLFF. DNA for the CDR3: TGCGCCAGCAGCTTGGCCACGGGGGAGGACAAACTGTTTTTT.

A few counts support this clone. This chain links TRBV5-4 with TRBJ2-7; 8 bases fit TRBD1. The CDR3 extends over 15 amino acids. Germline V CDR1 and CDR2: SGHNT, YYREEE (reference sequence). The junction had 3 bases not matched to a gene; V was cut back by 0 bases and J by 1 base. Here the CDR3 reads CASSLDWTGSYEQYF. Here the CDR3 DNA reads TGTGCCAGCAGCTTGGACTGGACAGGGTCCTACGAGCAGTACTTC.

The rearrangement uses TRBV28 and TRBJ1-3; D is possibly TRBD1 (6 bases). Germline CDR1 and CDR2: MDHEN and SYDVKM. V was clipped by 8 bases and J by 4 bases, with 21 bases between them. The CDR3 sequence is 16 residues long. The CDR3: CASSVNWGGLGNTIYF. CDR3 coding DNA: TGTGCCAGCTCTGTTAACTGGGGGGGGCTAGGAAACACCATATATTTT.